This T cell receptor (beta chain) was documented in a study of T cells after yellow fever vaccination. As regards this clonotype: The antigen remains undetermined.

A universal primer site and UMIs were added as TCR cDNA was made by 5'RACE template switching. TCRdb reprocessed the 5' RACE reads via MiXCR and lists one record per CDR3 protein. This repertoire shows approximately 550,000 distinct CDR3 sequences, 15% to 20% found once; its top ten account for around an eighth. The study, taken as a whole, reports: Weaker overall, the secondary response nonetheless peaked faster (day 5 versus 15). Post-booster reappearance was seen for most primary-vaccination clones (nearly 97% CD4, roughly 86% CD8). Shared CD4/CD8 clonotypes were a small share, likely from convergent recombination.

Sequenced material: PBMCs, taken 15 days after the yellow fever booster vaccination. The receptor's source is a man aged 25-45 years who received the YFV17D yellow fever vaccine.

The CDR3 nucleotides are TGTGCCAGCAGGCCGACCCGCCGGACCGAGCAGTACTTC. As protein: CASRPTRRTEQYF. The chain joins TRBV6-1 to TRBJ2-7; D unclear. CDR1 is MNHNS and CDR2 is SASEGT in the germline V gene. CDR3 length equals 13 residues. Trimming stripped 6 bases from V and 6 bases from J, with 15 bases between.